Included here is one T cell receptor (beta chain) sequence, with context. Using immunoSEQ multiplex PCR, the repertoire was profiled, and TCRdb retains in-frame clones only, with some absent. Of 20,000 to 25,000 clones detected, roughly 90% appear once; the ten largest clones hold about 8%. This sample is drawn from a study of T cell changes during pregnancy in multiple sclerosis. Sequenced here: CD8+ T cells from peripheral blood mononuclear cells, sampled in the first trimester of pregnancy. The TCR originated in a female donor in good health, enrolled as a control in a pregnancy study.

CDR3 DNA: TGTGCCAGCAGTTTCTCGACAGGGGGCGAAAAACTGTTTTTT. Translated: CASSFSTGGEKLFF. The rearrangement links TRBV27 to TRBJ1-4, with 10 bases identical to TRBD1. J gave up 8 bases and V 3 bases, and 3 bases lay outside the gene matches. CDR3 length: 14 residues. The germline CDR1 and CDR2 sequences are MNHEY and SMNVEV (reference sequence).